A single sample gave rise to the 14 T cell receptor beta chains below, sequenced in a study of cytomegalovirus exposure and HLA in healthy donors. Primers included in the PCR were 60 Vbeta and 13 Jbeta primers. The repertoire was sequenced with immunoSEQ multiplex PCR; TCRdb's copy has only in-frame clones and lacks some. The data contain 65,000 to 95,000 clones, 65% to 85% of them singletons. Material for sequencing was PBMCs. The receptors here all came from a man aged 50 or older in good health and CMV-seronegative.

CDR3 loop: CASAPQGRVPPYSGNTIYF. The CDR3, as DNA: TGTGCTAGTGCCCCACAGGGCAGGGTGCCCCCCTACTCTGGAAACACCATATATTTT. The chain uses TRBV12-5 and TRBJ1-3; possible D gene TRBD1, 6 bases. Germline CDR1 is LGHNT and CDR2 is FRNRAP. CDR3 length: 19 amino acids. The V end lost 7 bases, the J end lost 0 bases, and 25 bases lay between the germline ends.

This chain links TRBV6-6 with TRBJ2-5; the match to TRBD1 covers 8 bases. The assigned J gene may be wrong: the sequence end matches TRBJ2-7 better. Germline CDR1 MNHNY, CDR2 SVGAGI (reference sequence). The length of the CDR3 is 13 residues. The CDR3 region is CASSLDRGYEQYF. Written as DNA, the CDR3 is TGTGCCAGCAGCCTAGACAGGGGTTACGAGCAGTACTTC.

This clone was seen once. This chain connects TRBV5-6 to TRBJ2-5, with 13 bases matching TRBD2. The DNA matches TRBJ2-7 better at its end, which makes the J call doubtful. The germline CDR1 and CDR2 sequences are SGHDT and YYEEEE. This CDR3 contains 15 residues. The CDR3: CASSRLAGGSYEQYF. The CDR3 DNA reads TGTGCCAGCAGCCGACTAGCGGGGGGTTCCTACGAGCAGTACTTC.

This clone came up many times. This chain links TRBV4-3 with TRBJ2-1; no reliable D call. Per the germline V gene, CDR1 is LGHNA and CDR2 is YSLEER. This CDR3 has 16 residues. Trimming stripped 0 bases from V and 1 base from J, with 10 bases between. The CDR3 here is CASSQDITVSYNEQFF. The CDR3 DNA is TGCGCCAGCAGCCAAGATATAACTGTTTCCTACAATGAGCAGTTCTTC.

CDR3 loop: CASSQDAGRSYNEQFF. The CDR3 DNA is TGTGCCAGCAGCCAAGATGCGGGACGCTCCTACAATGAGCAGTTCTTC. V usage is TRBV4-2 and J usage is TRBJ2-1; weak D call: TRBD2 (6 bases). V lost 0 bases and J lost 0, with 9 bases in between. The germline V gene has CDR1 LGHNA and CDR2 YNFKEQ. This CDR3 is 16 amino acids long.

The chain employs TRBV11-2 and TRBJ1-1; possible D gene TRBD1, 5 bases. This CDR3 has 15 amino acids. CDR1 is SGHAT, CDR2 FQNNGV, per germline. Deletions cut 3 bases from V and 5 bases from J, with 16 bases between. CDR3 sequence: CASSLSWGGGTEAFF. The CDR3 nucleotides are TGTGCCAGCAGCTTGTCTTGGGGGGGTGGTACTGAAGCTTTCTTT. The full variable domain, in which reference TRBV11-2 and TRBJ1-1 provide the parts outside the CDR3, is EAGVAQSPRYKIIEKRQSVAFWCNPISGHATLYWYQQILGQGPKLLIQFQNNGVVDDSQLPKDRFSAERLKGVDSTLKIQPAKLEDSAVYLCASSLSWGGGTEAFFGQGTRLTVV.

V gene TRBV6-1 combines with J gene TRBJ1-5; 7 bases map to TRBD1. V was clipped by 2 bases and J by 3 bases; unmatched bases: 7. CDR1 and CDR2 from the germline V gene are MNHNS and SASEGT. The CDR3 is 16 amino acids. Written as DNA, the CDR3 is TGTGCCAGCAGTGAACCCCGGACAGGAAACAATCAGCCCCAGCATTTT. It yields the protein CASSEPRTGNNQPQHF.

V usage is TRBV5-1 and J usage is TRBJ2-2; 9 nucleotides align to TRBD1. Germline CDR1 and CDR2: SGHRS and YFSETQ. The CDR3 length is 17 residues. Trimming cost V 4 bases and J 6 bases; bases outside gene matches: 13. DNA for the CDR3: TGCGCCAGCAGCCCCTACATAGGGACAGGGAGAGCCGGGGAGCTGTTTTTT. This codes for CASSPYIGTGRAGELFF.

V and J are TRBV25-1 and TRBJ2-5; 8 nucleotides align to TRBD1. CDR1 is MGHDK, CDR2 SYGVNS, per germline. The trim removed 8 bases at V and 5 bases at J, leaving 10 bases unmatched. The CDR3 runs to 14 residues. CDR3 loop: CASSTGVDRETQYF. For the CDR3, the DNA is TGTGCCAGCTCGACAGGGGTTGATCGGGAGACCCAGTACTTC.

J is TRBJ2-6 and V is TRBV18, with D perhaps TRBD1 (5 bases). Trimming removed 8 bases from V and 3 bases from J, with 11 bases in between. The CDR3 has 14 residues. In germline, CDR1 is KGHSH, CDR2 LQKENI. In DNA, the CDR3 is TGTGCCAGCCTGCTGACAGTTGGGGCCAACGTCCTGACTTTC. Translation gives CASLLTVGANVLTF.

The chain carries TRBV7-9 and TRBJ1-2, with 7 bases aligning to TRBD1. Germline V gives CDR1 SEHNR, CDR2 FQNEAQ (reference sequence). The trim removed 11 bases at V and 8 bases at J, leaving 11 bases unmatched. This CDR3 has 12 amino acids. This CDR3 reads CACMGDSLGYTF. The CDR3 coding sequence is TGTGCCTGCATGGGGGACAGTCTAGGCTACACCTTC.

The chain joins TRBV7-2 to TRBJ2-7; possibly TRBD2 for D (6 bases). The CDR3 sequence is 15 residues long. Trimming shortened V by 3 bases and J by 3 bases, and 15 bases separated the two germline ends. Germline V CDR1 and CDR2: SGHTA, FQGNSA. CDR3 protein: CASSFGGTRGYEQYF. CDR3 sequence (DNA): TGTGCCAGCAGCTTTGGCGGGACCCGGGGCTACGAGCAGTACTTC.

This chain joins TRBV12-2 and TRBJ2-2; TRBD1, the table's D call, lacks a check against the DNA. TRBV12-2 is marked as a pseudogene. CDR3 length: 17 amino acids. In DNA form, the CDR3 reads TGTGCAAGTCGCTTGGCAGGGGGGATAATGAACACCGGGGAGCTGTTTTTT. Amino acids: CASRLAGGIMNTGELFF.

About this clone: One end of the junction does not line up with germline, which may come from a read error. This chain uses TRBV2 with TRBJ1-3; D remains ambiguous. Germline V gene lookup returns CDR1 SNHLY and CDR2 FYNNEI. The length of the CDR3 is 12 residues. The CDR3 spells CASSEALTALDF. CDR3 sequence (DNA): TGTGCCAGCAGTGAAGCGCTAACGGCCCTAGATTTT. Full variable domain (missing parts from reference TRBV2 and TRBJ1-3): EPEVTQTPSHQVTQMGQEVILRCVPISNHLYFYWYRQILGQKVEFLVSFYNNEISEKSEIFDDQFSVERPDGSNFTLKIRSTKLEDSAMYFCASSEALTALDFGEGSWLTVV.